This T cell receptor (beta chain) is drawn from a study of response to subunit inactivated influenza vaccine. Whole-study findings and limits: Only a handful of new T cells, the authors suggested, are recruited with each seasonal influenza vaccination.

The ends were cut back, 5 bases at V and 13 bases at J, with 17 bases in the middle. Per germline, CDR1 SGHTA and CDR2 FQGNSA. The CDR3 contains 13 residues. This clonotype was seen more than once but under ten times. Its antigen is unknown. One entry per CDR3 protein results from TCRdb running MiXCR on the RT-PCR reads. The data contain around 160,000 distinct CDR3 sequences, roughly a tenth of them singletons. The rearrangement links TRBV7-2 to TRBJ1-4; possibly TRBD1 for D (6 bases). The sequence was collected from a man in his fifties who received an inactivated influenza vaccine. Sequencing used non-naive T cells sorted from PBMCs, obtained roughly 47 days after vaccination. CDR3 nucleotides: TGTGCCAGCAGCCTACACAGAGGGGACACACTGTTTTTT. This codes for CASSLHRGDTLFF.